This T cell receptor beta chain was retrieved from a study of blood T cell repertoires in COVID-19. For the study at large: Samples came from the United States, Italy and Spain, spanning acute and convalescent COVID-19. Sources were T cells, B-cell-depleted T cells, or PBMCs; the material itself was cDNA or gDNA.

The germline V gene has CDR1 SGDLS and CDR2 YYNGEE. The CDR3 contains 14 residues. Trimming shortened V by 0 bases and J by 4 bases, and 8 bases separated the two germline ends. In the source study's methods: Counts of nucleated cells, estimated from reference gene primer amplification, were obtained. The repertoire was sequenced with immunoSEQ multiplex PCR; TCRdb's copy has only in-frame clones and lacks some. Clone size and V and J calls were adopted from that table, with D and trimming inferred from the DNA. This table holds about 68,000 clones, 80% to 90% found once. The sample taken for sequencing was peripheral blood. The sequence came from a man aged 50 or older with active COVID-19. This chain connects TRBV9 to TRBJ2-1; D perhaps matches TRBD1 (6 bases). CDR3 sequence: CASSVDGTYNEQFF. The CDR3 coding sequence is TGTGCCAGCAGCGTAGACGGGACATACAATGAGCAGTTCTTC. Based on the CDR3 plus reference TRBV9 and TRBJ2-1, the full variable domain is DSGVTQTPKHLITATGQRVTLRCSPRSGDLSVYWYQQSLDQGLQFLIQYYNGEERAKGNILERFSAQQFPDLHSELNLSSLELGDSALYFCASSVDGTYNEQFFGPGTRLTVL.